One sample yielded the 6 T cell receptor beta chains listed below, sequenced in a study of blood T cells in healthy people across ages. A second 7 to 11 cycle PCR used barcoded and J-beta primers. MiXCR, applied by TCRdb to the 5' RACE reads, yields one record per CDR3 protein. The data show about 570,000 distinct CDR3 sequences, 25% to 30% seen once. Material: blood. These receptors were collected from a woman aged 70-85 years in good health.

V usage is TRBV7-8 and J usage is TRBJ2-5; tentative D call: TRBD1 (5 bases). Germline CDR1 is SGHVS and CDR2 is FQNEAQ. This CDR3 contains 14 residues. Trimming took 7 bases from V and 1 from J, leaving 13 bases between them. The CDR3 nucleotides read TGTGCCAGCACACTGACAGTGATCCAAGAGACCCAGTACTTC. Translating it yields CASTLTVIQETQYF. Filled out from reference TRBV7-8 and TRBJ2-5, the complete variable domain reads GAGVSQSPRYKVAKRGQDVALRCDPISGHVSLFWYQQALGQGPEFLTYFQNEAQLDKSGLPSDRFFAERPEGSVSTLKIQRTQQEDSAVYLCASTLTVIQETQYFGPGTRLLVL.

This clonotype occurred a few times. This sequence joins TRBV6-5 and TRBJ1-4, with D uncertain. Per germline, CDR1 MNHEY and CDR2 SVGAGI. There are 18 residues in the CDR3. Trimming removed 2 bases at V and 3 bases at J, with 19 bases between. The CDR3 DNA follows: TGTGCCAGCAGTTACGGGTGGGCGGCACTGGGAGCTAATGAAAAACTGTTTTTT. Translating gives CASSYGWAALGANEKLFF.

This clonotype was counted only a few times. J is TRBJ2-3 and V is TRBV4-2; TRBD2 matches 12 bases. This CDR3 comprises 16 residues. Looked up from germline, CDR1 is LGHNA and CDR2 is YNFKEQ. Trimming took 1 base from V and 4 from J; bases not matched to a gene: 3. CDR3 region: CASSQVASGGADTQYF. As DNA, the CDR3 is TGTGCCAGCAGCCAAGTGGCTAGCGGGGGGGCAGATACGCAGTATTTT.

This clonotype was found a few times. This chain connects TRBV5-1 to TRBJ1-1; D gene ambiguous. Germline V gene lookup returns CDR1 SGHRS and CDR2 YFSETQ. V was clipped by 4 bases and J by 0 bases, with 10 bases between them. This CDR3 has 14 amino acids. CDR3 loop: CASSPLRLNTEAFF. The CDR3 DNA reads as TGCGCCAGCAGCCCCTTAAGACTGAACACTGAAGCTTTCTTT.

This clonotype was seen only a few times. The rearrangement links TRBV12-3 or TRBV12-4 to TRBJ1-2; 10 bases match TRBD1. The CDR3 is 11 residues long. Germline trimming cut 5 bases from V and 11 bases from J; bases unmatched to any gene: 2. The CDR3 region has the DNA TGTGCCAGCAGTATGGACAGGGGGTACACCTTC. It specifies CASSMDRGYTF.

This chain joins TRBV20-1 and TRBJ1-4; D is perhaps TRBD1 (5 bases). CDR3 length: 14 amino acids. V lost 6 bases, J lost 3 bases, and 14 bases lay in between. In germline, CDR1 is DFQATT, CDR2 SNEGSKA (reference sequence). CDR3 sequence (DNA): TGCAGTGCCCTTATGGGGCATTCTAATGAAAAACTGTTTTTT. Its protein is CSALMGHSNEKLFF.